This TCR beta chain derives from a study of blood T cell repertoires in COVID-19. Study information: In each case, the material was cDNA or gDNA derived from T cells, B-cell-depleted T cells, or PBMCs.

In the original processing: Cell counts per sample came from amplifying reference gene primers. Here immunoSEQ multiplex PCR was the method, and the copy in TCRdb shows in-frame clones only, minus some. V, J and clone size are those of that table, while D and trimming were read from the DNA. The repertoire consists of 90,000 to 100,000 clones, with approximately 85% occurring once and the leading ten covering around 12%. The junction had 7 bases not matched to a gene; V was cut back by 4 bases and J by 9 bases. CDR3 length equals 13 residues. The germline gives CDR1 SGHDT, CDR2 YYEEEE. This clone was recorded a few times.

The receptor comes from a human donor in a cohort sampled during active COVID-19. The chain couples TRBV5-6 to TRBJ1-2; 9 bases match TRBD1. What was sequenced was peripheral blood. The DNA of the CDR3 is TGTGCCAGCAGCACAGACAGGGGGGCAAGCTACACCTTC. Translated: CASSTDRGASYTF.